This T cell receptor beta chain came from a study of identifying expanded T cells in peripheral blood. Study-wide results and limits: Over about two and four weeks, about 15 and 18 clones changed, versus roughly 1.1 between replicates. Variance in clone template counts between approximately 2-week samples significantly increased with total template count across all healthy donors.

As for this clone: Its antigen is undetermined.

Trimming pared 6 bases from V and 1 base from J, leaving 16 bases between. Germline CDR1 is MNHNY and CDR2 is SVGAGI (reference sequence). CDR3 length equals 15 residues. The assay was immunoSEQ multiplex PCR, and TCRdb's table has in-frame clones only and misses some. The table records about 94,000 clones, 88% of them present only once. The source of this sequence is a person aged 18 to 70 in good health. This chain joins TRBV6-6 and TRBJ2-7; weak D call: TRBD1 (6 bases). Input material: blood. CDR3 amino acids: CASSNTGRSSYEQYF. CDR3 in DNA: TGTGCCAGCAGCAATACAGGGCGATCTTCCTACGAGCAGTACTTC.